This record concerns one TCR beta chain sequence. These data originate in a study of cytomegalovirus exposure and HLA in healthy donors. In germline, CDR1 is SGHRS, CDR2 YFSETQ. The CDR3 runs 14 residues. Trimming stripped 4 bases from V and 6 bases from J, with 13 bases between. PCR used 60 Vbeta primers and 13 Jbeta primers. Original processing methods: Later, an analysis found 75 million to 90 million unique TCR beta chains, and 8.5 million to 12 million of these were shared. Sequencing was performed with immunoSEQ multiplex PCR; in TCRdb, only in-frame clones are kept and a portion is missing. The V and J calls and clone size were taken over from that table, and D and trimming were inferred from the DNA. The sample has about 83,000 clones, around 70% seen once.

This clonotype was sampled from a man between 60 and 75 years old in good health and CMV-seronegative. The chain employs TRBV5-1 and TRBJ2-2, with D possibly TRBD1 on 6 matching bases. Material: PBMCs. In DNA, the CDR3 is TGCGCCAGCAGCCCGCTGGGGGCAGCCGGGGAGCTGTTTTTT. As protein: CASSPLGAAGELFF.